The present T cell receptor (beta chain) was sequenced within a study of blood T cell repertoires in COVID-19. The protocol was immunoSEQ multiplex PCR, while the TCRdb copy is restricted to in-frame clones and leaves out a portion. Among under 150,000 clones listed, 85% were seen once. Germline V lookup: CDR1 LNHDA, CDR2 SQIVND (reference sequence). The CDR3 has 16 amino acids. J lost 9 bases, V lost 0 bases, and 9 bases had no gene match. The source material was peripheral blood. The receptor comes from a human donor in a cohort sampled during active COVID-19. The rearrangement joins TRBV19 to TRBJ1-4, with 8 bases fitting TRBD1. This CDR3 is CASSIEDRAYIQKLFF. The DNA for the CDR3 is TGTGCCAGTAGTATAGAGGACAGGGCTTACATCCAAAAACTGTTTTTT.